This T cell receptor (beta chain) originates from a study of regulatory T cells in long-lasting Graves disease. At the level of the study: Graves' disease counted as persistent after over 5 years of antithyroid drugs with positive TSH receptor antibodies.

There are many counts of this clonotype. Its antigen remains unidentified. Relative to the germline gene, one junction end is altered; a read error may explain this. This CDR3 has 14 amino acids. Germline-derived CDR1 and CDR2 are SGHRS and YFSETQ. Points from the study as a whole: Patients with persistent Graves' had lower TCR diversity than newly diagnosed patients.

Library construction for TCR beta used iRepertoire HTBI primers and Arm-PCR of CDR3 regions. Each CDR3 protein is one row after TCRdb ran MiXCR on the multiplex PCR reads. The data contain over 450,000 distinct CDR3 sequences, about a fifth of them singletons. Time point indicated: persistent/refractory GD, antithyroid drugs over 5 years with positive TRAb. PBMC RNA was the source of the TCR library. The guidelines of the American Thyroid Association were the basis for diagnosing Graves' disease. Patient provenance is recorded as an endocrinology department in Xi'an, China. The chain employs TRBV5-1 and TRBJ2-5, with TRBD1 matching over 7 bases. This TCR was recovered from a female donor with Graves disease. The specimen comprised peripheral blood mononuclear cells (PBMCs), sampled when the disease was refractory, from a patient treated with antithyroid drugs. The CDR3 reads CASSPSGQQETQYF. The DNA for the CDR3 is TGTGCCAGCAGCCCCTCGGGACAGCAAGAGACCCAGTACTTC.